The 3 T cell receptor beta chains presented below share a single source sample, sequenced in a study of blood T cells in healthy people across ages. Combining a sample-barcoded 5' primer with a J-beta primer mix, a second PCR ran for about 7 to 11 cycles. TCRdb recomputed calls from the 5' RACE reads with MiXCR, one row per CDR3 protein. The profile shows fewer than 1,000,000 distinct CDR3 sequences, 40% to 50% of them singletons. The sample taken for sequencing was blood. These receptors originate from a man between 60 and 75 years old in good health.

The chain recombines TRBV7-3 with TRBJ2-3; 16 nucleotides line up with TRBD2. This CDR3 is built from 21 residues. Unmatched junction bases numbered 21, after V lost 5 bases and J lost 7 bases. Germline-derived CDR1 and CDR2 are SGHTA and FQGTGA. The CDR3 DNA sequence: TGTGCCAGCAGCCCATTCTTGGGGGACGGGACTAGCGGGGGGGAACTCTATACGCAGTATTTT. This encodes CASSPFLGDGTSGGELYTQYF.

This chain joins TRBV4-2 and TRBJ2-4; the match to TRBD2 covers 10 bases. The closer fit of TRBJ2-7 to the DNA end suggests the J call may be wrong. This CDR3 comprises 15 residues. The germline gives CDR1 LGHNA, CDR2 YNFKEQ. As DNA, the CDR3 is TGTGCCAGCAGCCACGCCGGGACTAGCGCGTACGAGCAGTACTTC. It codes for CASSHAGTSAYEQYF.

This clonotype was seen just once. The chain is built from TRBV13 and TRBJ1-2; D remains ambiguous. The CDR3 extends over 12 amino acids. Trimming left V 8 bases short and J 4 bases short, with 11 bases between. From germline, CDR1 is PRHDT and CDR2 FYEKMQ (reference sequence). CDR3 sequence: CASGAGIYGYTF. The CDR3, as DNA: TGTGCCAGCGGCGCCGGGATCTATGGCTACACCTTC.